These T cell receptor beta chains were read from a single sample in a study of blood T cells in healthy people across ages. Each CDR3 protein is one row after TCRdb ran MiXCR on the 5' RACE reads. The table shows roughly 680,000 distinct CDR3 sequences, with 49% occurring only once. Sequencing was performed on blood. These receptors were collected from a woman aged 55-70 years in good health. Each CDR3 is given with its conserved first and last residue. D genes are given only for firm matches. Clone sizes are given selectively: once, few, many, or a class where the clone is expanded.

D,J,size,V,CDR3,DNA
TRBD1,TRBJ2-2,few,TRBV9,CASSGDSSTGELFF,TGTGCCAGCAGCGGGGACAGTTCCACCGGGGAGCTGTTTTTT
TRBD2,TRBJ2-7,.,TRBV12-3/TRBV12-4,CASSWLAGYEQYF,TGTGCCAGCAGTTGGCTAGCGGGCTACGAGCAGTACTTC
.,TRBJ1-5,.,TRBV7-9,CASSLQDQPQHF,TGTGCCAGCAGCTTACAAGATCAGCCCCAGCATTTT
.,TRBJ1-1,.,TRBV7-9,CASSFTRGNTEAFF,TGTGCCAGCAGCTTCACCAGGGGGAACACTGAAGCTTTCTTT
.,TRBJ2-7,.,TRBV9,CASSPRDIPYEQYF,TGTGCCAGCAGCCCGAGGGACATTCCCTACGAGCAGTACTTC
TRBD2,TRBJ2-1,.,TRBV20-1,CSAVAGSSYNEQFF,TGCAGTGCTGTAGCGGGGAGCTCCTACAATGAGCAGTTCTTC
TRBD1,TRBJ1-6,once,TRBV20-1,CSARDSDRGAYNSPLHF,TGCAGTGCTAGAGATTCCGACAGGGGTGCCTATAATTCACCCCTCCACTTT
TRBD2,TRBJ2-5,.,TRBV11-3,CASSPRTSGSWDEQYF,TGTGCCAGCAGTCCCCGGACTAGCGGGAGTTGGGATGAGCAGTACTTC
TRBD1,TRBJ1-1,.,TRBV4-2,CASSQNRGGPTEAFF,TGTGCCAGCAGCCAGAACAGGGGAGGGCCCACTGAAGCTTTCTTT
.,TRBJ2-3,once,TRBV9,CASSVVGKTDTQYF,TGTGCCAGCAGCGTGGTTGGGAAGACAGATACGCAGTATTTT